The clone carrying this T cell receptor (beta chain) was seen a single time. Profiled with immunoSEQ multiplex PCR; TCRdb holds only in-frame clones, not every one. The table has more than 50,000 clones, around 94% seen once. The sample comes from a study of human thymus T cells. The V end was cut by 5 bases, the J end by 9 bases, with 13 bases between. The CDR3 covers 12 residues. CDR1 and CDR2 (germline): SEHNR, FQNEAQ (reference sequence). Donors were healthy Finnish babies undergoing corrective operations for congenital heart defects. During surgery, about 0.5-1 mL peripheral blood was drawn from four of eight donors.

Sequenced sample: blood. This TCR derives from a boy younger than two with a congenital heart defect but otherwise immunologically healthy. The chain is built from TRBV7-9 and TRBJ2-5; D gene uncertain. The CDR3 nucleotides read TGTGCCAGCAGCGTGGATAAGAAGGCCCAGTACTTC. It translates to CASSVDKKAQYF.